Shown below are 27 T cell receptor beta chains from a single sample sequenced in a study of T cells in Graves' hyperthyroidism and ophthalmopathy. TCR beta CDR3 region amplification was performed from RNA transcripts. A set of HTBI primers served as the primers for a first-round RT-PCR of the TCR CDR3. TCRdb passed the multiplex PCR reads through MiXCR, listing each CDR3 protein once. This table holds 240,000 or so distinct CDR3 sequences, around 17% found once. The sample comprised blood. The receptors come from a woman aged 18-29 years with Graves' ophthalmopathy.

This clonotype appeared a few times. The rearrangement joins TRBV6-4 to TRBJ1-2; TRBD1 agrees at 9 bases. This CDR3 is 15 amino acids long. The ends lost 2 bases at V and 7 bases at J; junction bases unmatched: 8. Germline loops: CDR1 MRHNA, CDR2 SNTAGT. The CDR3 DNA reads as TGTGCCAGCAGTGACACTTCACAGGGGGCAGGTGGCTACACCTTC. Encoded protein: CASSDTSQGAGGYTF.

This CDR3 reads CASSLYAGVPETQYF. The CDR3 region has the DNA TGTGCCAGCAGCTTGTATGCGGGAGTGCCGGAGACCCAGTACTTC. The chain combines TRBV5-4 with TRBJ2-5, with 7 bases that match TRBD2. V was pared by 1 base and J by 5 bases, with 8 bases of the junction left unmatched. The CDR3 runs to 15 residues. Germline CDR1 is SGHNT and CDR2 is YYREEE (reference sequence).

In this sample, this clonotype turned up many times. The CDR3 is CASSSSGQTNTEAFF. The CDR3, as DNA: TGTGCCAGCAGTTCCTCGGGACAAACGAACACTGAAGCTTTCTTT. This chain links TRBV27 with TRBJ1-1; D may be TRBD1 (6 bases). V was shortened by 4 bases and J by 1 base, with 13 bases between the two germline ends. Germline V gives CDR1 MNHEY, CDR2 SMNVEV (reference sequence). CDR3 size: 15 residues.

As concerns this clonotype: A much larger clone differs from this one at a single base, so this may be a read error. The chain uses TRBV27 and TRBJ1-3, with no clear D. Deletions cut 6 bases from V and 0 bases from J, with 12 bases between. The CDR3 sequence is 15 residues long. Per the germline V gene, CDR1 is MNHEY and CDR2 is SMNVEV (reference sequence). Here the CDR3 reads CASRAADNSGNTIYF. The CDR3 nucleotides are TGTGCCAGCAGAGCGGCAGACAACTCTGGAAACACCATATATTTT.

This clonotype came up many times. This rearrangement joins TRBV9 to TRBJ2-3; 7 bases agree with TRBD1. From germline, CDR1 is SGDLS and CDR2 YYNGEE. With 0 bases clipped from V and 2 bases from J, the junction kept 9 bases outside the gene matches. The CDR3 contains 17 residues. The chain's CDR3 is CASSVVSDRDDTDTQYF. CDR3 in DNA: TGTGCCAGCAGCGTAGTCTCAGACAGGGACGACACAGATACGCAGTATTTT. Complete variable domain (other parts from reference TRBV9 and TRBJ2-3): DSGVTQTPKHLITATGQRVTLRCSPRSGDLSVYWYQQSLDQGLQFLIQYYNGEERAKGNILERFSAQQFPDLHSELNLSSLELGDSALYFCASSVVSDRDDTDTQYFGPGTRLTVL.

This clonotype was seen repeatedly, ten times or more. The DNA of the CDR3 is TGCAGTGCTAGGGCTCAGGGGGATTACAATGAGCAGTTCTTC. This gives the protein CSARAQGDYNEQFF. The gene calls are TRBV20-1 and TRBJ2-1; TRBD1 matches 7 bases. The CDR3 extends over 14 amino acids. Unmatched junction bases numbered 6, after V lost 3 bases and J lost 4 bases. Germline-derived CDR1 and CDR2 are DFQATT and SNEGSKA (reference sequence).

In its sample, this clonotype is medium-sized. J is TRBJ2-2 and V is TRBV24-1, with 8 bases identical to TRBD1. V trimming: 4 bases; J trimming: 0 bases; junction bases outside the gene matches: 15. Germline values: CDR1 KGHDR, CDR2 SFDVKD. This CDR3 contains 20 residues. CDR3 bases: TGTGCCACCAGTGACACAGCCGTACGTAGGACAGGGCCGAACACCGGGGAGCTGTTTTTT. Translated: CATSDTAVRRTGPNTGELFF.

With regard to this clonotype: This may be a read error, as it is one base from a much larger clone. The rearrangement joins TRBV6-1 to TRBJ2-1; D is undetermined. Gene TRBJ2-7 matches the end of the DNA better, so the J call may be wrong. This CDR3 is 14 amino acids long. Germline V gives CDR1 MNHNS, CDR2 SASEGT. CDR3 DNA sequence: TGTGCCAGCACCATAGCAGCAGGATACAATGAGCAGTACTTC. Residues: CASTIAAGYNEQYF.

This clonotype has at least ten counts. This sequence joins TRBV19 and TRBJ1-1; D perhaps matches TRBD1 (6 bases). Germline V gives CDR1 LNHDA, CDR2 SQIVND (reference sequence). This CDR3 is 13 amino acids long. Trimming cost V 6 bases and J 1 base, with 9 bases left between them. The CDR3 sequence: CASRQGPNTEAFF. CDR3 coding DNA: TGTGCCAGTAGACAGGGACCGAACACTGAAGCTTTCTTT.

There are a few counts of this clonotype. The CDR3 spells CASSFSSYNEQFF. CDR3 nucleotides: TGTGCCAGCAGTTTTAGCTCCTACAATGAGCAGTTCTTC. The chain employs TRBV6-1 and TRBJ2-1, with no clear D. With 5 bases removed from V and 0 bases from J, the gap between germline ends came to 5 bases. This CDR3 is 13 amino acids long. The V gene's germline CDR1 is MNHNS and CDR2 SASEGT.

This clonotype came up many times. The V call is TRBV29-1, the J call TRBJ2-5; D remains ambiguous. CDR3 length: 11 residues. Germline values: CDR1 SQVTM, CDR2 ANQGSEA. Trimming removed 4 bases from V and 2 bases from J, with 5 bases in between. The CDR3 region is CSVALQETQYF. The CDR3 bases are TGCAGCGTTGCTCTACAAGAGACCCAGTACTTC.

This clonotype showed up many times. The rearrangement joins TRBV6-1 to TRBJ1-1, with a tentative D call TRBD1 (5 bases). V gave up 8 bases and J gave up 6 bases, with 19 bases separating them. This CDR3 contains 14 residues. Germline CDR1 reads MNHNS; CDR2 reads SASEGT. Here the CDR3 reads CASRTYVDSPEAFF. The CDR3 coding sequence is TGTGCCAGCCGTACCTATGTCGACAGCCCTGAAGCTTTCTTT.

The V gene is TRBV27, the J gene TRBJ2-7, with a possible D match to TRBD2 (6 bases). Germline V gene sequence: CDR1 MNHEY, CDR2 SMNVEV (reference sequence). This CDR3 has 14 residues. The germline V and J ends were trimmed by 6 bases and 2 bases, with 14 bases remaining between them. CDR3 sequence reads: CASRLRGTPYEQYF. CDR3 nucleotides: TGTGCCAGCAGACTACGCGGGACCCCCTACGAGCAGTACTTC.

This clonotype was observed many times. The CDR3 DNA reads as TGTGCCAGCAGTACCTATATCAGCGGGGGGAACACAGATACGCAGTATTTT. Amino acid sequence: CASSTYISGGNTDTQYF. V and J are TRBV28 and TRBJ2-3; 9 positions agree with TRBD2. Germline V gene data show CDR1 as MDHEN and CDR2 as SYDVKM. Trimming at V came to 5 bases and at J to 2 bases, leaving 11 bases not matched to a gene. This CDR3 is 17 amino acids long.

This clonotype was recorded many times. The gene calls are TRBV2 and TRBJ1-2; TRBD1 agrees at 9 bases. The CDR3 consists of 13 residues. With 6 bases clipped from V and 5 bases from J, the junction kept 4 bases outside the gene matches. The germline V gene has CDR1 SNHLY and CDR2 FYNNEI. CDR3 coding DNA: TGTGCCAGCAGGGGACAGGGAAGGTATGGCTACACCTTC. Protein: CASRGQGRYGYTF. Variable domain in full (rest from reference TRBV2 and TRBJ1-2): EPEVTQTPSHQVTQMGQEVILRCVPISNHLYFYWYRQILGQKVEFLVSFYNNEISEKSEIFDDQFSVERPDGSNFTLKIRSTKLEDSAMYFCASRGQGRYGYTFGSGTRLTVV.

The V and J genes are TRBV3-1 and TRBJ2-7, with 8 bases aligning to TRBD1. The J segment lost 4 bases and the V segment lost 2 bases, leaving 7 bases of the junction unmatched. CDR1 and CDR2 from the germline V gene are LGHDT and YNNKEL (reference sequence). The CDR3 loop spans 15 amino acids. This CDR3 reads CASSQSRRGLYEQYF. The CDR3 DNA is TGTGCCAGCAGCCAATCCCGCAGGGGGCTTTACGAGCAGTACTTC.

This clonotype was seen only once. A much larger clone differs by one base, so this may be a read error. This CDR3 is CAGSQDWGAQGPLHF. CDR3 sequence (DNA): TGTGCCGGCAGCCAAGACTGGGGGGCCCAAGGTCCCCTCCACTTT. The chain has TRBV14 and TRBJ1-6; D is perhaps TRBD1 (6 bases). Germline V gene data show CDR1 as SGHDN and CDR2 as FVKESK. The CDR3 is made up of 15 amino acids.

This clonotype was picked up many times. CDR3 loop: CASSRPGTANYGYTF. CDR3 sequence (DNA): TGTGCCAGCAGCCGACCCGGGACAGCTAACTATGGCTACACCTTC. The chain couples TRBV7-9 to TRBJ1-2; 7 bases are shared with TRBD1. V gave up 5 bases and J gave up 0 bases; unmatched junction bases: 6. The CDR3 loop spans 15 amino acids. The germline CDR1 and CDR2 sequences are SEHNR and FQNEAQ (reference sequence).

This clonotype was picked up many times. This chain joins TRBV4-1 and TRBJ2-1; possibly TRBD2 for D (5 bases). V lost 0 bases and J 2 bases, leaving 11 bases between the germline ends. Germline CDR1 reads MGHRA; CDR2 reads YSYEKL. The CDR3 is made up of 16 amino acids. The CDR3 DNA follows: TGCGCCAGCAGCCAAGACAGGACTCTCCCCTACAATGAGCAGTTCTTC. This codes for CASSQDRTLPYNEQFF.

At least ten counts were recorded for this clonotype. The rearrangement uses TRBV7-9 and TRBJ2-7, with TRBD2 matching over 14 bases. The V gene's germline CDR1 is SEHNR and CDR2 FQNEAQ (reference sequence). The CDR3 sequence is 15 residues long. Trimming took 5 bases from V and 5 from J; bases not matched to a gene: 5. The CDR3 reads CASSIGTSGSNEQYF. In DNA, the CDR3 is TGTGCCAGCAGCATAGGGACTAGCGGGAGCAACGAGCAGTACTTC.

This clonotype was found many times. The chain has TRBV11-3 and TRBJ2-7, with D tentatively TRBD1 or TRBD2 (5 bases each). V shed 1 base and J shed 0 bases, with 16 bases lying between them. Looked up from germline, CDR1 is SGHNT and CDR2 is YENEEA. This CDR3 is 17 amino acids long. CDR3 bases: TGTGCCAGCAGCTTAGTCTTCCGTGGGGGTAACTCCTACGAGCAGTACTTC. Its protein product is CASSLVFRGGNSYEQYF. The whole variable domain, remainder taken from reference TRBV11-3 and TRBJ2-7, is EAGVVQSPRYKIIEKKQPVAFWCNPISGHNTLYWYLQNLGQGPELLIRYENEEAVDDSQLPKDRFSAERLKGVDSTLKIQPAELGDSAVYLCASSLVFRGGNSYEQYFGPGTRLTVT.

This clonotype was found a few times. The rearrangement links TRBV4-2 to TRBJ2-3, with TRBD2 identical over 10 bases. CDR1 and CDR2 (germline): LGHNA, YNFKEQ. The CDR3 loop spans 17 amino acids. Losses at the gene ends were 0 bases for V and 5 bases for J; bases not matched to a gene: 8. The CDR3 DNA reads TGTGCCAGCAGCCAAGATCTGGCTAGCGGGAGTCTAGATACGCAGTATTTT. Protein product: CASSQDLASGSLDTQYF.

This clonotype has a count of ten or more. The chain has TRBV15 and TRBJ2-3, with a tentative D call TRBD1 (5 bases). Germline V CDR1 and CDR2: LNHNV, YYDKDF (reference sequence). The CDR3 covers 13 residues. Trimming pared 4 bases from V and 0 bases from J, leaving 5 bases between. As DNA, the CDR3 is TGTGCCACCAGCAAGGGGAGCACAGATACGCAGTATTTT. Translation: CATSKGSTDTQYF. Supplemented by reference TRBV15 and TRBJ2-3, the full variable domain reads DAMVIQNPRYQVTQFGKPVTLSCSQTLNHNVMYWYQQKSSQAPKLLFHYYDKDFNNEADTPDNFQSRRPNTSFCFLDIRSPGLGDTAMYLCATSKGSTDTQYFGPGTRLTVL.

This clonotype showed up many times. This sequence joins TRBV27 and TRBJ2-3; D call uncertain. Trimming pared 2 bases from V and 5 bases from J, leaving 14 bases between. Germline V lookup: CDR1 MNHEY, CDR2 SMNVEV (reference sequence). The CDR3 is 15 residues long. In DNA form, the CDR3 reads TGTGCCAGCAGTTTAATCCCTCAGGTCGGAGATACGCAGTATTTT. This translates into CASSLIPQVGDTQYF.

This clonotype occurred many times. The gene calls are TRBV28 and TRBJ2-3; no clear D. The CDR3 covers 16 residues. Trimming shortened V by 2 bases and J by 6 bases, and 18 bases separated the two germline ends. Germline loops: CDR1 MDHEN, CDR2 SYDVKM. The CDR3 DNA sequence: TGTGCCAGCAGTTTACAATCCCCAATAAGGATGGATACGCAGTATTTT. Translation gives CASSLQSPIRMDTQYF.

At least ten counts were recorded for this clonotype. The CDR3 protein is CSAPDNYEQYF. CDR3 nucleotides: TGCAGTGCGCCCGACAACTACGAGCAGTACTTC. The genes are TRBV20-1 and TRBJ2-7; no clear D gene. Germline assignment: CDR1 DFQATT and CDR2 SNEGSKA (reference sequence). There are 11 residues in the CDR3. Trimming shortened V by 6 bases and J by 3 bases, and 9 bases separated the two germline ends.

This clonotype was detected ten times or more. The V and J genes are TRBV20-1 and TRBJ2-1, with 7 bases that match TRBD2. This CDR3 region has 14 residues. Trimming cost V 6 bases and J 8 bases; bases outside gene matches: 13. CDR1 and CDR2 (germline): DFQATT, SNEGSKA (reference sequence). CDR3 sequence: CSARTRGGGDEQFF. As DNA, the CDR3 is TGCAGTGCAAGGACTAGGGGAGGCGGGGATGAGCAGTTCTTC.